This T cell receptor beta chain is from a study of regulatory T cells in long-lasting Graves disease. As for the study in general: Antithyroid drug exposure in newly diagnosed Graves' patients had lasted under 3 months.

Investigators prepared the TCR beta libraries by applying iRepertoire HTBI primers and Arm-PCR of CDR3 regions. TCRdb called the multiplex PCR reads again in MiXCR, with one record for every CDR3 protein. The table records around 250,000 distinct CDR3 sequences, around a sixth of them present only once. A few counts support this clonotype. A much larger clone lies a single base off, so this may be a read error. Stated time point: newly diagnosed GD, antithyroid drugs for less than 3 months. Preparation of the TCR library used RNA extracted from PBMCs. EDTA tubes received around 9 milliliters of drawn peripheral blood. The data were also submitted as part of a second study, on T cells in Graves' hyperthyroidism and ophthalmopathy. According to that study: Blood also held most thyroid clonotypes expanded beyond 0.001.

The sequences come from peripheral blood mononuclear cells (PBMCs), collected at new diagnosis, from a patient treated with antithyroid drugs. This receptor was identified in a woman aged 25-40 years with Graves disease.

The CDR3 DNA sequence: TGCAGTGCTAGTCAGTCCCAATCCTACGATGAGCAGTTCTTC. Encoded protein: CSASQSQSYDEQFF. This chain connects TRBV20-1 to TRBJ2-1; D is unresolved. The germline gives CDR1 DFQATT, CDR2 SNEGSKA (reference sequence). CDR3 length equals 14 residues.